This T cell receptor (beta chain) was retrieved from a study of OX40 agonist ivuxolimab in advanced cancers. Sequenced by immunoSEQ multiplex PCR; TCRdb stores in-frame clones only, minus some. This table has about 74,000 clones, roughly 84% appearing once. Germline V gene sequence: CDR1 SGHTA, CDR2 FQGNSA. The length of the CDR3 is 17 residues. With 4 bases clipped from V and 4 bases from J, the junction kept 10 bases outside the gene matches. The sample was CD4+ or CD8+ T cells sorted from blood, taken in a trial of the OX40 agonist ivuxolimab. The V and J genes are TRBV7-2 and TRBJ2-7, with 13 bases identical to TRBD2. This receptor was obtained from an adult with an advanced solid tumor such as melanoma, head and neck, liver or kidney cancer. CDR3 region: CASSSSRTSGSRYEQYF. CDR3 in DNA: TGTGCCAGCAGCTCCTCACGGACTAGCGGGAGTAGATACGAGCAGTACTTC.